The clone carrying this TCR beta chain was detected ten times or more. Its antigen remains unknown. Next came a second PCR, run for about 7 to 12 cycles, which used a sample-barcoded 5' primer along with a J-beta primer mix. Each TCR beta cDNA got a 12-nucleotide random molecular identifier. TCRdb reprocessed the 5' RACE reads with MiXCR, giving one entry per CDR3 protein. The sample shows roughly 790,000 distinct CDR3 sequences, 40% to 45% of them seen only once. The CDR3 spans 14 residues. After removal of 5 bases from V and 4 bases from J, the junction contained 5 bases not matched to a gene. Germline V gene lookup returns CDR1 SGHTA and CDR2 FQGNSA. These data are taken from a study of blood T cells in healthy people across ages. Findings and limits, study-wide: CMV status of donors was not determined, possibly confounding expanded clonotype changes. Diversity was higher, and naive CD4+ cells more numerous, in long-lived donors than in aged donors.

This chain uses TRBV7-2 with TRBJ2-1; 7 nucleotides align to TRBD1. The sample was blood. The receptor was isolated from a woman aged 55-70 years in good health. CDR3 amino acids: CASSRGQVYNEQFF. The CDR3 DNA reads as TGTGCCAGCAGCCGAGGACAGGTTTACAATGAGCAGTTCTTC.